This T cell receptor (beta chain) was sequenced in a study of CD8 T cells in ankylosing spondylitis. Using its own MiXCR run on the 5' RACE reads, TCRdb lists one record per CDR3 protein. The data hold about 420,000 distinct CDR3 sequences, with approximately 20% observed a single time. As to this clonotype: Its cognate antigen is unknown.

Study outcomes and limitations: What seemed typical of ankylosing spondylitis blood was a TCR beta motif built from roughly 8 highly homologous variants.

The CDR3 has 15 residues. Germline V gene lookup returns CDR1 SGDLS and CDR2 YYNGEE. The trim removed 2 bases at V and 2 bases at J, leaving 6 bases unmatched. The TCR was taken from a male donor with ankylosing spondylitis. The V call is TRBV9, the J call TRBJ2-7; 8 nucleotides agree with TRBD1. Sequenced material: blood, either unsorted or a sorted T cell fraction (not recorded which). The CDR3 DNA reads TGTGCCAGCAGCGTGTACGGGACAGGTGCCTACGAGCAGTACTTC. Amino acid sequence: CASSVYGTGAYEQYF.